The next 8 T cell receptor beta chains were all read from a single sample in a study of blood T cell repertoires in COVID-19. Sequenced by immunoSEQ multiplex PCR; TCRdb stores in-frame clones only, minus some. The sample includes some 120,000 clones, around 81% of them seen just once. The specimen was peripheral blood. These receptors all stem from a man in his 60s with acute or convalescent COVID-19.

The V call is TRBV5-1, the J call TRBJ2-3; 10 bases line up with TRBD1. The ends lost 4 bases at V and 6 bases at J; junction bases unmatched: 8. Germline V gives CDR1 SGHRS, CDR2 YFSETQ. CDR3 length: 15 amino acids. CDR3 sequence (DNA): TGCGCCAGCAGCCCACTGACAGGGGGCAGGGATACGCAGTATTTT. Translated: CASSPLTGGRDTQYF.

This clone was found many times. The CDR3 DNA follows: TGTGCCAGCAGCTCGGGACTCCCGGGGGCCGGGGAGCTGTTTTTT. As protein: CASSSGLPGAGELFF. V usage is TRBV5-4 and J usage is TRBJ2-2; D may be TRBD2 (6 bases). Germline lookup yields CDR1 SGHNT and CDR2 YYREEE (reference sequence). Trimming shortened V by 3 bases and J by 6 bases, and 15 bases separated the two germline ends. The CDR3 contains 15 residues.

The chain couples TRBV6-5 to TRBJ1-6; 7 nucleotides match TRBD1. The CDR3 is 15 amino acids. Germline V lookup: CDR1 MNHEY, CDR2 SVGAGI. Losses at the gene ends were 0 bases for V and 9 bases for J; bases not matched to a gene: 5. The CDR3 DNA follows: TGTGCCAGCAGTTACTCACAGGGGAGCGGTTCACCCCTCCACTTT. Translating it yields CASSYSQGSGSPLHF.

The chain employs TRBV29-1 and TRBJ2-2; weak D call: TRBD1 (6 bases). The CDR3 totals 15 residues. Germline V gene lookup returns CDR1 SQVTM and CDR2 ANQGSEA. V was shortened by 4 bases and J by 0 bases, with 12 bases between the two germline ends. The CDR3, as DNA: TGCAGCGTTGGTAGGGGGTCGTCGAACACCGGGGAGCTGTTTTTT. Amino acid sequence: CSVGRGSSNTGELFF.

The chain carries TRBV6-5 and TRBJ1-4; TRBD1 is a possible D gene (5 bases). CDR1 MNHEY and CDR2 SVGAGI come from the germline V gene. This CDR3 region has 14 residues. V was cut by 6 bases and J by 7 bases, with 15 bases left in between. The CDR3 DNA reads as TGTGCCAGCAGGGAGGGACCGGTTGGTGAAAAACTGTTTTTT. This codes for CASREGPVGEKLFF.

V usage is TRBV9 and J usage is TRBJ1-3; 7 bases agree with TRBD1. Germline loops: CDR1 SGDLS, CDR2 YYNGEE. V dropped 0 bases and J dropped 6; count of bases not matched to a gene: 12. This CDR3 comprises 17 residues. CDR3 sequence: CASSVARGRGGENTIYF. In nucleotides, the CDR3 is TGTGCCAGCAGCGTAGCTCGGGGACGAGGGGGCGAAAACACCATATATTTT.

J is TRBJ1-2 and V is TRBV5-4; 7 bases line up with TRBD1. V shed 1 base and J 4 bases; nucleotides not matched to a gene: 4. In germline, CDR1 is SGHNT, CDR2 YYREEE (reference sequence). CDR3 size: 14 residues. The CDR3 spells CASSLSGGGYGYTF. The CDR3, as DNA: TGTGCCAGCAGCTTGTCAGGGGGTGGCTATGGCTACACCTTC.

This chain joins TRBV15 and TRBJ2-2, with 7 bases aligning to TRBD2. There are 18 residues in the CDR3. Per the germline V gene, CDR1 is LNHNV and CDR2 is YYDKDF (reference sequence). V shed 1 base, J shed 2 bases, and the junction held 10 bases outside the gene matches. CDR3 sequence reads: CATSRGDLGGRNTGELFF. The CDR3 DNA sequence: TGTGCCACCAGCAGAGGGGATCTGGGCGGGAGAAACACCGGGGAGCTGTTTTTT.